The TCR beta chain under discussion was sequenced for a study of control samples from healthy donors and cancer patients. Repertoires were generated with immunoSEQ multiplex PCR, while TCRdb's copy carries only in-frame clones and drops some. This table holds roughly 120,000 clones, more than 70% found once. The sample holds a few counts of this clone. This CDR3 comprises 15 residues. The V end was cut by 1 base, the J end by 1 base, with 10 bases between. Germline V CDR1 and CDR2: SEHNR, FQNEAQ (reference sequence). The receptor's source is a man aged 50 or older in good health. The chain is built from TRBV7-9 and TRBJ1-1, with a weak D call TRBD1 (5 bases). The sample was blood. This CDR3 reads CASSLGEGWNTEAFF. The DNA for the CDR3 is TGTGCCAGCAGCTTAGGTGAGGGGTGGAACACTGAAGCTTTCTTT.